The 8 T cell receptor beta chains below come from one sample, sequenced in a study of blood T cell repertoires in COVID-19 (TCRdb year 2020). Library creation used the immunoSEQ multiplex PCR assay. Not all clones reach the TCRdb copy of this immuneACCESS table, which keeps in-frame sequences only. Checked studies attribute under half of the gap to unresolved V genes and leave the rest unexplained. The sample table contains around 370,000 clones; only one count was recorded for around nine tenths of them. The ten biggest clones cover roughly 6.6% of the sample. Sequencing input: peripheral blood. These receptors all stem from a woman in her seventies with COVID-19, enrolled during active disease.

As DNA, the CDR3 is TGTGCCAGCAGCATGTTACAGGTTACGAGCGGCTACACCTTC. It is translated as CASSMLQVTSGYTF. V is TRBV5-4 and J is TRBJ1-2; D is possibly TRBD1 (5 bases). Germline V gene lookup returns CDR1 SGHNT and CDR2 YYREEE (reference sequence). The CDR3 is 14 amino acids. Trimming took 4 bases from V and 8 from J, leaving 18 bases between them.

The V and J genes are TRBV11-2 and TRBJ2-7; D remains unclear. CDR3 length: 14 amino acids. In germline, CDR1 is SGHAT, CDR2 FQNNGV. The ends were cut back, 5 bases at V and 1 base at J, with 12 bases in the middle. CDR3 sequence: CASSPTRGSYEQYF. For the CDR3, the DNA is TGTGCCAGCAGCCCCACTCGTGGTTCCTACGAGCAGTACTTC.

Concerning this clone: At the DNA level, this CDR3 is encoded by other sequences in the same sample as well. The rearrangement links TRBV7-9 to TRBJ2-1, with D uncertain. CDR3 length: 15 residues. The germline gives CDR1 SEHNR, CDR2 FQNEAQ (reference sequence). V lost 1 base, J lost 2 bases, and 9 bases lay in between. Here the CDR3 DNA reads TGTGCCAGCAGCTTAGGTGGGCCCGCCTACAATGAGCAGTTCTTC. This sequence encodes CASSLGGPAYNEQFF.

The chain combines TRBV7-2 with TRBJ1-1; no clear D gene. V was shortened by 1 base and J by 5 bases, with 14 bases between the two germline ends. Germline V lookup: CDR1 SGHTA, CDR2 FQGNSA. CDR3 length: 15 residues. CDR3 sequence: CASSLDTRGGTEAFF. The CDR3 DNA reads TGTGCCAGCAGCTTAGATACCCGGGGTGGGACTGAAGCTTTCTTT.

The rearrangement uses TRBV7-3 and TRBJ2-3, with D possibly matching TRBD1 (5 bases). This CDR3 is 17 amino acids long. V dropped 0 bases and J dropped 2 bases, with 15 bases sitting between them. The germline V gene has CDR1 SGHTA and CDR2 FQGTGA. CDR3 DNA: TGTGCCAGCAGCTTAACTGGGCAGGGTGGGTACACAGATACGCAGTATTTT. Amino acid sequence: CASSLTGQGGYTDTQYF.

V is TRBV5-1 and J is TRBJ1-2; the D is unclear. Looked up from germline, CDR1 is SGHRS and CDR2 is YFSETQ. The V gene lost 5 bases and the J gene lost 6 bases, with 23 bases spanning the gap. The CDR3 contains 16 residues. In nucleotides, the CDR3 is TGCGCCAGCAGACCAATACCGGGGTTGACGGAGCATGGCTACACCTTC. Its translation is CASRPIPGLTEHGYTF. The variable domain in full, with the rest retrieved from reference TRBV5-1 and TRBJ1-2, is KAGVTQTPRYLIKTRGQQVTLSCSPISGHRSVSWYQQTPGQGLQFLFEYFSETQRNKGNFPGRFSGRQFSNSRSEMNVSTLELGDSALYLCASRPIPGLTEHGYTFGSGTRLTVV.

The rearrangement joins TRBV5-6 to TRBJ1-5; D possibly corresponds to TRBD1 (5 bases). Germline V gene data show CDR1 as SGHDT and CDR2 as YYEEEE. The germline V and J ends were trimmed by 3 bases and 2 bases, with 15 bases remaining between them. There are 16 residues in the CDR3. CDR3 bases: TGTGCCAGCAGCTCAGCGACGGCGGGGGGCAATCAGCCCCAGCATTTT. Translating it yields CASSSATAGGNQPQHF.

The gene calls are TRBV3-1 (or the pseudogene TRBV3-2) and TRBJ1-2, with D maybe TRBD1 (5 bases). The CDR3 spans 12 residues. CDR1 is LGHDT and CDR2 is YNNKEL in the germline V gene (reference sequence). Trimming removed 4 bases from V and 7 bases from J, with 10 bases in between. The CDR3 sequence is CASSLGGTGYTF. The CDR3 DNA is TGTGCCAGCAGCCTGGGCGGGACTGGCTACACCTTC.